These 25 T cell receptor beta chains share one sample of origin, sequenced in a study of identical twins. TCRdb recomputed calls from the 5' RACE reads with MiXCR, one row per CDR3 protein. Found here are hundreds of thousands of distinct CDR3 sequences, less than 9.5% of them singletons; the top ten hold about 5%. The sequenced sample consisted of memory (CD45RO+) T cells sorted from blood. The receptors were gathered from a woman under 30 in good health.

V is TRBV5-1 and J is TRBJ2-1; D perhaps matches TRBD2 (6 bases). Deletions cut 7 bases from V and 4 bases from J, with 12 bases between. Germline V lookup: CDR1 SGHRS, CDR2 YFSETQ. The CDR3 length is 13 residues. DNA of the CDR3: TGCGCCAGCCGCTCTAGCGAATACAATGAGCAGTTCTTC. It yields the protein CASRSSEYNEQFF.

This clonotype was seen many times. J is TRBJ2-3 and V is TRBV5-1, with D maybe TRBD1 (6 bases). Germline lookup yields CDR1 SGHRS and CDR2 YFSETQ. V was pared by 6 bases and J by 0 bases, with 11 bases between. This CDR3 contains 14 residues. In DNA, the CDR3 is TGCGCCAGCACGGGGACACCTAGCACAGATACGCAGTATTTT. Translation: CASTGTPSTDTQYF.

This clonotype came up a few times. The chain is built from TRBV6-1 and TRBJ2-1; TRBD2 matches at 7 bases. After removal of 6 bases from V and 6 bases from J, the junction contained 11 bases not matched to a gene. Germline V gene lookup returns CDR1 MNHNS and CDR2 SASEGT. The CDR3 is 15 residues long. CDR3 residues: CASSPFAGVGNEQFF. DNA for the CDR3: TGTGCCAGCAGCCCTTTTGCGGGAGTAGGCAATGAGCAGTTCTTC.

In this sample, this clonotype turned up many times. The CDR3 DNA follows: TGCAGTGCTCAAGTCCGGGACACCTTCGGCTACACCTTC. This sequence encodes CSAQVRDTFGYTF. The chain uses TRBV20-1 and TRBJ1-2, with D perhaps matching TRBD1 (6 bases). Germline loops: CDR1 DFQATT, CDR2 SNEGSKA (reference sequence). This CDR3 contains 13 residues. V was shortened by 5 bases and J by 8 bases, with 18 bases between the two germline ends.

This chain links TRBV7-6 with TRBJ2-5, with D perhaps TRBD2 (5 bases). Deletions cut 7 bases from V and 5 bases from J, with 8 bases between. The CDR3 has 11 residues. Germline values: CDR1 SGHVS, CDR2 FNYEAQ. This chain's CDR3 is CASTPGETQYF. The DNA of the CDR3 is TGTGCCAGCACCCCGGGGGAGACCCAGTACTTC.

This clonotype was detected many times. The CDR3 protein is CASSLQGPGANVLTF. The CDR3 region has the DNA TGCGCCAGCAGCTTACAGGGACCCGGGGCCAACGTCCTGACTTTC. The V call is TRBV5-1, the J call TRBJ2-6; weak D call: TRBD1 (6 bases). This CDR3 spans 15 amino acids. Between the trimmed V and J ends, which lost 2 bases and 4 bases, there was a span of 10 bases. Germline V gives CDR1 SGHRS, CDR2 YFSETQ.

The rearrangement uses TRBV7-9 and TRBJ2-5; 11 bases align to TRBD2. The CDR3 has 16 amino acids. Unmatched junction bases numbered 4, after V lost 4 bases and J lost 0 bases. The V gene's germline CDR1 is SEHNR and CDR2 FQNEAQ (reference sequence). CDR3 in DNA: TGTGCCAGCAGCTGGGGACTAGCGGTCTACCAAGAGACCCAGTACTTC. This codes for CASSWGLAVYQETQYF.

The chain has TRBV10-3 and TRBJ2-7, with D maybe TRBD1 (6 bases). Germline CDR1 ENHRY, CDR2 SYGVKD. This CDR3 comprises 11 residues. The V gene lost 6 bases and the J gene lost 8 bases, with 11 bases spanning the gap. The CDR3 bases are TGTGCCATCAGCGCAGGGGCCAAGCAGTACTTC. It codes for CAISAGAKQYF.

This clonotype was picked up many times. The chain has TRBV12-3 or TRBV12-4 and TRBJ2-7; the D gene is possibly TRBD2 (6 bases). Trimming stripped 6 bases from V and 5 bases from J, with 14 bases between. The CDR3 runs to 13 residues. The CDR3 is CASSPGGRHEQYF. As DNA, the CDR3 is TGTGCCAGCAGCCCCGGAGGGCGTCACGAGCAGTACTTC.

Only a few counts were recorded for this clonotype. The chain employs TRBV5-1 and TRBJ2-3; TRBD2 matches 7 bases. V dropped 7 bases and J dropped 0; count of bases not matched to a gene: 5. There are 14 residues in the CDR3. The germline gives CDR1 SGHRS, CDR2 YFSETQ. The CDR3 nucleotides are TGCGCCAGCCTGAGCGGGACTAGCACAGATACGCAGTATTTT. Encoded protein: CASLSGTSTDTQYF.

This clonotype was seen repeatedly, ten times or more. The gene calls are TRBV7-9 and TRBJ2-3; tentative D call: TRBD1 (6 bases). Germline V gives CDR1 SEHNR, CDR2 FQNEAQ (reference sequence). Trimming took off 8 bases at V and 3 bases at J, with 18 bases between the two ends. The CDR3 length is 15 residues. Here the CDR3 DNA reads TGTGCCAGCTTCCTTAAAGGCAGGGGTACAGATACGCAGTATTTT. It is translated as CASFLKGRGTDTQYF.

This clonotype showed up many times. This CDR3 reads CASTPGLAGFREQYF. CDR3 nucleotide sequence: TGCGCCAGCACTCCGGGACTAGCGGGTTTTCGCGAGCAGTACTTC. The chain is built from TRBV5-1 and TRBJ2-7; TRBD2 aligns across 12 bases. Losses at the gene ends were 6 bases for V and 6 bases for J; bases not matched to a gene: 10. The CDR3 loop spans 15 amino acids. Germline V gene data show CDR1 as SGHRS and CDR2 as YFSETQ.

This clonotype was seen repeatedly, ten times or more. The chain links TRBV7-9 to TRBJ2-3; no firm D call. Germline V gene lookup returns CDR1 SEHNR and CDR2 FQNEAQ (reference sequence). Trimming pared 0 bases from V and 4 bases from J, leaving 2 bases between. This CDR3 has 12 amino acids. The CDR3 DNA sequence: TGTGCCAGCAGCTTAGCGGCAGATACGCAGTATTTT. Its translation is CASSLAADTQYF.

The gene calls are TRBV2 and TRBJ2-4; 10 bases agree with TRBD1. The CDR3 runs to 15 residues. Germline CDR1 SNHLY, CDR2 FYNNEI. The V gene end was trimmed by 6 bases and the J gene end by 9 bases; junction bases not matched to a gene: 11. CDR3 in amino acids: CASSLLGTGDRIQYF. In DNA, the CDR3 is TGTGCCAGCAGCCTTCTGGGGACAGGGGACCGCATTCAGTACTTC.

This clonotype was detected only a few times. This sequence joins TRBV5-5 and TRBJ2-5; TRBD2 is a possible D gene (6 bases). V was pared by 3 bases and J by 1 base, with 22 bases between. This CDR3 has 18 amino acids. CDR1 SGHKS and CDR2 YYEKEE come from the germline V gene (reference sequence). The CDR3 DNA is TGTGCCAGCAGCTACCGACTGGGCCTCGGAGGGGCCCAAGAGACCCAGTACTTC. This gives the protein CASSYRLGLGGAQETQYF.

The rearrangement joins TRBV21-1 to TRBJ2-1; no check of the table's D call, TRBD2, against the DNA was made. TRBV21-1 corresponds to a pseudogene. The CDR3 runs 17 residues. CDR3 nucleotide sequence: TGTGCCAGCAGCAAGAGGACTAGCGGGAGAGAAGGGAATGAGCAGTTCTTC. It translates to CASSKRTSGREGNEQFF.

In this sample, this clonotype turned up a few times. The chain couples TRBV20-1 to TRBJ2-5, with 7 positions matching TRBD2. Germline V CDR1 and CDR2: DFQATT, SNEGSKA (reference sequence). This CDR3 spans 13 amino acids. The ends lost 6 bases at V and 4 bases at J; junction bases unmatched: 8. CDR3 nucleotide sequence: TGCAGTGCCGGCTGGGGGGGGGGAGAGACCCAGTACTTC. Translation: CSAGWGGGETQYF.

V usage is TRBV14 and J usage is TRBJ2-1, with 11 bases lining up with TRBD2. The CDR3 loop spans 13 amino acids. The junction had 2 bases not matched to a gene; V was cut back by 5 bases and J by 8 bases. In germline, CDR1 is SGHDN, CDR2 FVKESK. The CDR3 is CASSLAGGHEQFF. CDR3 coding DNA: TGTGCCAGCAGCTTAGCGGGAGGGCATGAGCAGTTCTTC.

This clonotype was detected only a few times. The chain combines TRBV29-1 with TRBJ1-5; D is possibly TRBD1 (6 bases). The CDR3 is 12 amino acids. V lost 4 bases and J lost 3, with 7 bases in between. Germline CDR1 SQVTM, CDR2 ANQGSEA. The CDR3 sequence: CSVGTVNQPQHF. In DNA, the CDR3 is TGCAGCGTTGGGACAGTCAATCAGCCCCAGCATTTT.

In this sample, this clonotype turned up many times. The chain carries TRBV18 and TRBJ2-5; 13 positions agree with TRBD2. Germline loops: CDR1 KGHSH, CDR2 LQKENI. V trimming: 3 bases; J trimming: 0 bases; junction bases outside the gene matches: 7. This CDR3 has 18 residues. In DNA form, the CDR3 reads TGTGCCAGCTCACCGGGACTAGCGGGGCGAGACGACCAAGAGACCCAGTACTTC. Protein: CASSPGLAGRDDQETQYF.

Ten or more counts support this clonotype. This chain uses TRBV4-1 with TRBJ2-1, with D maybe TRBD2 (6 bases). V was trimmed by 0 bases and J by 0 bases, leaving 12 bases between them. Germline V lookup: CDR1 MGHRA, CDR2 YSYEKL. The CDR3 is 17 residues long. CDR3 loop: CASSQEHRGISYNEQFF. CDR3 in DNA: TGCGCCAGCAGCCAAGAGCATCGGGGGATCTCCTACAATGAGCAGTTCTTC.

The V and J genes are TRBV7-2 and TRBJ1-1; D gene ambiguous. The CDR3 is 15 residues long. V was pared by 1 base and J by 0 bases, with 9 bases between. CDR1 SGHTA and CDR2 FQGNSA come from the germline V gene. The CDR3 DNA is TGTGCCAGCAGCTTAGTTCCCAACATGAACACTGAAGCTTTCTTT. Its translation: CASSLVPNMNTEAFF.

This clonotype showed up just a few times. The chain links TRBV7-2 to TRBJ2-7; unclear D gene. The germline V gene has CDR1 SGHTA and CDR2 FQGNSA. V was cut by 2 bases and J by 4 bases, with 15 bases left in between. This CDR3 region has 15 residues. This chain's CDR3 is CASSLRATTTYEQYF. CDR3 sequence (DNA): TGTGCCAGCAGCTTAAGGGCTACAACCACTTACGAGCAGTACTTC.

The J gene is TRBJ1-2, the V gene TRBV20-1; 8 bases map to TRBD1. Germline CDR1 DFQATT, CDR2 SNEGSKA (reference sequence). V lost 0 bases and J lost 2; bases outside the gene matches: 5. The CDR3 is made up of 15 amino acids. CDR3 sequence (DNA): TGCAGTGCTAGAGATCAGGGGGCTACGAACTATGGCTACACCTTC. It codes for CSARDQGATNYGYTF.

At least ten counts were recorded for this clonotype. The genes are TRBV29-1 and TRBJ2-1; D call uncertain. Trimming cost V 7 bases and J 7 bases, with 11 bases left between them. The CDR3 contains 11 residues. Germline values: CDR1 SQVTM, CDR2 ANQGSEA. CDR3 nucleotide sequence: TGCAGCGGCAAGGCGAGAAATGAGCAGTTCTTC. Its translation: CSGKARNEQFF.